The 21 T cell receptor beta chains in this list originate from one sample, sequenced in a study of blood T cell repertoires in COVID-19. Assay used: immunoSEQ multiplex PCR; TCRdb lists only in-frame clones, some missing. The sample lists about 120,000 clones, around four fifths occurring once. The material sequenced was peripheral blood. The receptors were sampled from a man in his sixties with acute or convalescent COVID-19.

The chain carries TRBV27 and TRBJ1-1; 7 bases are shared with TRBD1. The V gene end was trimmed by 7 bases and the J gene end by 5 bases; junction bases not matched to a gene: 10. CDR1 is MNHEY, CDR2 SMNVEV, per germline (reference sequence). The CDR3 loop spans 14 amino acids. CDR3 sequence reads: CASNNHRGSTEAFF. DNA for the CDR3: TGTGCCAGCAATAACCACAGGGGAAGTACTGAAGCTTTCTTT.

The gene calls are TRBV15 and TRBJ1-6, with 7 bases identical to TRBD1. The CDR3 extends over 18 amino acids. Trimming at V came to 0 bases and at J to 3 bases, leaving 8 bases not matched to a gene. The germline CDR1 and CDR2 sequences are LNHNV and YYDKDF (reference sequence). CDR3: CATSRDLYRGFYNSPLHF. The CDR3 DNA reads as TGTGCCACCAGCAGAGATCTTTACAGGGGCTTCTATAATTCACCCCTCCACTTT. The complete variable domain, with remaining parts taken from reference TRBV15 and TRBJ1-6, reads DAMVIQNPRYQVTQFGKPVTLSCSQTLNHNVMYWYQQKSSQAPKLLFHYYDKDFNNEADTPDNFQSRRPNTSFCFLDIRSPGLGDTAMYLCATSRDLYRGFYNSPLHFGNGTRLTVT.

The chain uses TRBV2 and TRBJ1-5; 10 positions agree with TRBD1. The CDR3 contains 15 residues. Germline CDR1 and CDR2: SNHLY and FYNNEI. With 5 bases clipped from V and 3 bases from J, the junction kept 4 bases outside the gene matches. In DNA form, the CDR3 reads TGTGCCAGCAGTTGGGACAGGGGTTCCAATCAGCCCCAGCATTTT. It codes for CASSWDRGSNQPQHF.

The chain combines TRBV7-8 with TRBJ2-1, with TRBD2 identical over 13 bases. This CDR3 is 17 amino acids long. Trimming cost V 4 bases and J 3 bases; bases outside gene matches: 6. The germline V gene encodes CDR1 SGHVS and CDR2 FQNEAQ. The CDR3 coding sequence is TGTGCCAGCAGCTCCTTGGGACTAGCGGGGCGCTACAATGAGCAGTTCTTC. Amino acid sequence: CASSSLGLAGRYNEQFF.

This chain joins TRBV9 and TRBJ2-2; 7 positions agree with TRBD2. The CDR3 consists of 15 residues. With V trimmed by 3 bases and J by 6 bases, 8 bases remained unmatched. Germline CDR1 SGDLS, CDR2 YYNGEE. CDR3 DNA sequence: TGTGCCAGCAGCGCCGCGGGGGTGAGGGCCGGGGAGCTGTTTTTT. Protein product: CASSAAGVRAGELFF. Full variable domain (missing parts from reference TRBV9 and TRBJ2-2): DSGVTQTPKHLITATGQRVTLRCSPRSGDLSVYWYQQSLDQGLQFLIQYYNGEERAKGNILERFSAQQFPDLHSELNLSSLELGDSALYFCASSAAGVRAGELFFGEGSRLTVL.

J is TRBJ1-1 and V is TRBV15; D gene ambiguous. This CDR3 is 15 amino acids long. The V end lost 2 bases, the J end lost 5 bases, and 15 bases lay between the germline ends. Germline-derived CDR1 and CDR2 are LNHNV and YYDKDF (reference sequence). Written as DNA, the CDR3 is TGTGCCACCAGCAGAAGAGGCGGACTGGAGACTGAAGCTTTCTTT. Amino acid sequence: CATSRRGGLETEAFF.

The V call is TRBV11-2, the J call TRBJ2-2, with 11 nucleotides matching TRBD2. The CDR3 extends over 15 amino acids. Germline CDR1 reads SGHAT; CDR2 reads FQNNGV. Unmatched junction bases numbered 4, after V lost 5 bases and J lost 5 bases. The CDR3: CASSATSGETGELFF. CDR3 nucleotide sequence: TGTGCCAGCAGCGCGACTAGCGGGGAAACCGGGGAGCTGTTTTTT.

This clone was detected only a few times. The CDR3 region is CASSRMRVLSYEQYF. In DNA, the CDR3 is TGTGCCAGCAGCCGTATGCGGGTTCTCTCCTACGAGCAGTACTTC. This sequence joins TRBV11-2 and TRBJ2-7, with D possibly matching TRBD2 (5 bases). The CDR3 is made up of 15 amino acids. V was pared by 5 bases and J by 0 bases, with 14 bases between. CDR1 SGHAT and CDR2 FQNNGV come from the germline V gene.

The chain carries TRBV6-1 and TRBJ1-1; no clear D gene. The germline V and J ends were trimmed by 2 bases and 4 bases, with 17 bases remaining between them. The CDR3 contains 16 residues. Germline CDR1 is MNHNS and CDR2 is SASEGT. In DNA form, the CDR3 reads TGTGCCAGCAGTGAACGTAGGTTAGGAGTTTTCACTGAAGCTTTCTTT. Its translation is CASSERRLGVFTEAFF.

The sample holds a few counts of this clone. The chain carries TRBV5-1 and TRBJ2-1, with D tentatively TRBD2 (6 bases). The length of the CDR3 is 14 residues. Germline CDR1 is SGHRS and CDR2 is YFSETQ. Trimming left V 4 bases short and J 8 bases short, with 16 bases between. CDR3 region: CASSLLGLIDEQFF. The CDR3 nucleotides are TGCGCCAGCAGCCTACTAGGACTAATTGATGAGCAGTTCTTC.

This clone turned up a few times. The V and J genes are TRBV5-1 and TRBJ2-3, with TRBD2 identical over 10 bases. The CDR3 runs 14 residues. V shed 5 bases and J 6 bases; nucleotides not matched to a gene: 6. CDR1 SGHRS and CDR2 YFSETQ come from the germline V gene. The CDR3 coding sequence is TGCGCCAGCAGACCCGGACTAGCGGCCGATACGCAGTATTTT. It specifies CASRPGLAADTQYF.

The CDR3 bases are TGTGCCAGCAGTCCGGGACAGGGGAAATCCGGGGAGCTGTTTTTT. Amino acids: CASSPGQGKSGELFF. V gene TRBV2 combines with J gene TRBJ2-2; TRBD1 matches at 10 bases. CDR1 is SNHLY and CDR2 is FYNNEI in the germline V gene. The J segment lost 6 bases and the V segment lost 5 bases, leaving 6 bases of the junction unmatched. The CDR3 is 15 amino acids.

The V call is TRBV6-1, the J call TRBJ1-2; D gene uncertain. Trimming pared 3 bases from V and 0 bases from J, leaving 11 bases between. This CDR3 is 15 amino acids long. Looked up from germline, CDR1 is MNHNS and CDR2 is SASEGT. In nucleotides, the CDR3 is TGTGCCAGCAGTGAGACGAGGCGATCTAACTATGGCTACACCTTC. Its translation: CASSETRRSNYGYTF.

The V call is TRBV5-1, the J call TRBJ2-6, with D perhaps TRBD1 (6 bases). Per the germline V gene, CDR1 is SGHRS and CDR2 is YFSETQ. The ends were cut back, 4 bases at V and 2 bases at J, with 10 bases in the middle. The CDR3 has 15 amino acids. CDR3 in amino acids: CASSQGNAGANVLTF. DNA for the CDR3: TGCGCCAGCAGCCAGGGGAACGCTGGGGCCAACGTCCTGACTTTC.

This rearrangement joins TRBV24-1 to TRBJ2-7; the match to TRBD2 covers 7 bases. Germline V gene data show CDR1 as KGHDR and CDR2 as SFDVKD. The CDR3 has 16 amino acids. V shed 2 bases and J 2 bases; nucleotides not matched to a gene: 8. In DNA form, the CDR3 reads TGTGCCACCAGTGATTATGGGGGGAGCGGGACCTACGAGCAGTACTTC. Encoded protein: CATSDYGGSGTYEQYF.

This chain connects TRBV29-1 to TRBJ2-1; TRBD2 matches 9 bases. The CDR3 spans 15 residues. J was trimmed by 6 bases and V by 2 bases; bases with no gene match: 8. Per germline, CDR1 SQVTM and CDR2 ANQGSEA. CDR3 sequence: CSVESLAGPFNEQFF. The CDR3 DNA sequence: TGCAGCGTTGAATCACTAGCGGGTCCCTTCAATGAGCAGTTCTTC.

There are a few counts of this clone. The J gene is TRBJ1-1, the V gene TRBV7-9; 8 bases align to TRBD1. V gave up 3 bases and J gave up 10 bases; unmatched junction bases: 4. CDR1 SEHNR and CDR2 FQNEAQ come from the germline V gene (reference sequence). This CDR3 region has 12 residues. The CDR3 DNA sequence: TGTGCCAGCAGCTTGGAACAGGGGGTAGCTTTCTTT. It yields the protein CASSLEQGVAFF.

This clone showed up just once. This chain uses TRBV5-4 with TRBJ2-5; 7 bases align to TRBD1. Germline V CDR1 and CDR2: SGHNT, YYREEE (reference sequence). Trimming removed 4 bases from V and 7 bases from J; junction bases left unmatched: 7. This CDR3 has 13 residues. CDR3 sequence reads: CASSPTGIGTQYF. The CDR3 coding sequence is TGTGCCAGCAGCCCGACAGGGATTGGGACCCAGTACTTC.

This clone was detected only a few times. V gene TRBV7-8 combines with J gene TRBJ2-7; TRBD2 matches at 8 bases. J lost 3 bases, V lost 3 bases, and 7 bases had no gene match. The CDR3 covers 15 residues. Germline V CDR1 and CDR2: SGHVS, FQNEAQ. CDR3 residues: CASSLASGSNYEQYF. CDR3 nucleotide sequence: TGTGCCAGCAGCTTGGCCAGCGGGAGTAACTACGAGCAGTACTTC.

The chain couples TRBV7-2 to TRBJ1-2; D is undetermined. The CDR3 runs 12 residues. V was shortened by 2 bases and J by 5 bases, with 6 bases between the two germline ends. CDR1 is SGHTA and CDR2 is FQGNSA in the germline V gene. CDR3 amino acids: CASSLRSYGYTF. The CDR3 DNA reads TGTGCCAGCAGCTTACGGAGTTATGGCTACACCTTC.

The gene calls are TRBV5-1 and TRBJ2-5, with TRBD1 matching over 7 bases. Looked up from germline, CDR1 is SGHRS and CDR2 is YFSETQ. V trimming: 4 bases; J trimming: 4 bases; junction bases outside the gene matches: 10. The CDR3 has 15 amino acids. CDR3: CASSPGQAPGETQYF. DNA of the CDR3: TGCGCCAGCAGCCCAGGACAGGCCCCGGGAGAGACCCAGTACTTC.